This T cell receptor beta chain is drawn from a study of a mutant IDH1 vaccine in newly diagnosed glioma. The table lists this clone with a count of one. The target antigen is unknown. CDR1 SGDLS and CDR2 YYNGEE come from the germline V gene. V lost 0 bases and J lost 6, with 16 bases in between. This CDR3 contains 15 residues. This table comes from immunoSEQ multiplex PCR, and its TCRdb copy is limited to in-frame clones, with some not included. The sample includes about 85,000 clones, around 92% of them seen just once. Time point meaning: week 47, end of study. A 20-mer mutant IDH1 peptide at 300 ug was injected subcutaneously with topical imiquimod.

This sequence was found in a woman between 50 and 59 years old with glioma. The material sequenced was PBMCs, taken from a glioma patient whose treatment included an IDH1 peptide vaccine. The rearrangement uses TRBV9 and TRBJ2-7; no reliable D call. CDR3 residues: CASSVGDAQLSEQYF. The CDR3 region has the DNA TGTGCCAGCAGCGTAGGTGACGCACAATTAAGCGAGCAGTACTTC.